These T cell receptor beta chains were read from a single sample in a study of blood T cell repertoires in COVID-19. TCRdb's table, derived via immunoSEQ multiplex PCR, lists solely in-frame clones and lacks some. In the table there are 150,000 to 200,000 clones, 80% to 90% of which are singletons. The sample comprised peripheral blood. Receptors originate from a man between 60 and 70 years old with acute or convalescent COVID-19. CDR3s include the opening cysteine and the closing phenylalanine or tryptophan. A D gene is named only where the DNA matches it firmly. The size entry is marked missing in some rows and otherwise reads once, few, many or a size class.

>14|.|TRBV28|.|TRBJ1-6
CASSYERLNSPLHF
TGTGCCAGCAGCTATGAGCGGTTGAATTCACCCCTCCACTTT
>13|.|TRBV6-5|.|TRBJ2-4
CASSYRQKNIQYF
TGTGCCAGCAGTTACCGACAGAAAAACATTCAGTACTTC
>15|.|TRBV19|.|TRBJ2-7
CASSIVAGYPYEQYF
TGTGCCAGTAGTATAGTCGCAGGGTACCCCTACGAGCAGTACTTC
>11|.|TRBV20-1|.|TRBJ1-3
CSARDQNTIYF
TGCAGTGCTAGAGATCAAAACACCATATATTTT
>16|.|TRBV27|.|TRBJ2-1
CASSQAGNRDYNEQFF
TGTGCCAGCAGTCAGGCCGGGAACAGGGATTACAATGAGCAGTTCTTC
>17|few|TRBV28|TRBD1|TRBJ1-2
CASSSPPGRGHDYGYTF
TGTGCCAGCAGTTCCCCTCCCGGAAGGGGGCATGACTATGGCTACACCTTC
>14|few|TRBV28|.|TRBJ1-4
CASGGGTRSGKLFF
TGTGCCAGCGGCGGCGGGACTCGATCTGGAAAACTGTTTTTT
>16|many|TRBV13|TRBD2|TRBJ2-1
CASSLGTSGSYNEQFF
TGTGCCAGCAGCCTAGGGACTAGCGGGAGCTACAATGAGCAGTTCTTC
>16|.|TRBV27|TRBD1|TRBJ1-1
CASSDRGRYLNTEAFF
TGTGCCAGCAGTGACAGGGGTCGTTATTTGAACACTGAAGCTTTCTTT
>13|.|TRBV3-1/TRBV3-2|TRBD1|TRBJ2-2
CASSQVGQGELFF
TGTGCCAGCAGCCAAGTGGGACAGGGAGAGCTGTTTTTT
>16|.|TRBV28|TRBD2|TRBJ2-1
CASSLLGLAGDNEQFF
TGTGCCAGCAGTTTACTGGGACTAGCGGGAGACAATGAGCAGTTCTTC
>13|.|TRBV30|TRBD1|TRBJ1-4
CAWMGTGNEKLFF
TGTGCCTGGATGGGGACAGGGAATGAAAAACTGTTTTTT
>16|.|TRBV5-1|TRBD1|TRBJ1-3
CASSRLSGQAGNTIYF
TGCGCCAGCAGTCGTCTGTCGGGACAGGCTGGAAACACCATATATTTT
>14|.|TRBV28|TRBD1|TRBJ1-2
CASSLWGQGDGYTF
TGTGCCAGCAGTTTATGGGGCCAGGGGGATGGCTACACCTTC
>16|few|TRBV2|TRBD2|TRBJ2-1
CASRGGAGGSYNEQFF
TGTGCCAGCAGGGGAGGAGCGGGAGGGTCCTACAATGAGCAGTTCTTC
>15|.|TRBV27|TRBD1|TRBJ2-7
CASTPKWGQSYEQYF
TGTGCCAGCACCCCCAAGTGGGGACAGAGCTACGAGCAGTACTTC
>13|.|TRBV6-6|.|TRBJ2-6
CAGQASGANVLTF
TGTGCCGGGCAAGCCTCTGGGGCCAACGTCCTGACTTTC
>12|.|TRBV18|TRBD1|TRBJ1-1
CAGGTGSTEAFF
TGTGCCGGCGGGACAGGGAGCACTGAAGCTTTCTTT
>13|.|TRBV11-3|TRBD1|TRBJ2-7
CASSYDRDYEQYF
TGTGCCAGCAGCTATGACAGGGACTACGAGCAGTACTTC
>13|.|TRBV4-1|.|TRBJ1-2
CASSQEARRVYTF
TGCGCCAGCAGCCAAGAAGCACGGCGGGTCTACACCTTC
>15|.|TRBV19|TRBD1|TRBJ1-1
CASSSWDRAGTEAFF
TGTGCCAGTAGTTCCTGGGACAGGGCGGGCACTGAAGCTTTCTTT
>15|.|TRBV6-5|TRBD1|TRBJ2-7
CASSYSGTASYEQYF
TGTGCCAGCAGTTACTCCGGGACAGCCTCCTACGAGCAGTACTTC
>16|.|TRBV14|.|TRBJ2-1
CASSHLGGNYYNEQFF
TGTGCCAGCAGTCACTTGGGGGGAAACTACTACAATGAGCAGTTCTTC
>18|.|TRBV5-5|TRBD1|TRBJ1-5
CASSSGQGAGRGNQPQHF
TGTGCCAGCAGCTCGGGACAGGGGGCAGGACGTGGCAATCAGCCCCAGCATTTT
>15|.|TRBV6-4|TRBD1|TRBJ2-3
CASSSGTGGTDTQYF
TGTGCCAGCAGCTCCGGGACAGGGGGCACAGATACGCAGTATTTT
>15|.|TRBV5-1|TRBD1|TRBJ2-2
CASSSNRGNTGELFF
TGCGCCAGCAGTTCCAACAGGGGGAACACCGGGGAGCTGTTTTTT
>16|.|TRBV2|TRBD1|TRBJ2-3
CASSYYWDRAADTQYF
TGTGCCAGCAGTTACTACTGGGACAGGGCAGCAGATACGCAGTATTTT
>19|.|TRBV3-1/TRBV3-2|.|TRBJ2-3
CASSQDYGLGQIYTDTQYF
TGTGCCAGCAGCCAAGACTACGGCCTAGGACAGATCTACACAGATACGCAGTATTTT
>13|.|TRBV28|.|TRBJ1-1
CATLHPMNTEAFF
TGTGCCACCTTACACCCCATGAACACTGAAGCTTTCTTT
>15|.|TRBV19|TRBD1|TRBJ1-5
CASILTGASNQPQHF
TGTGCCAGTATACTGACAGGGGCCTCCAATCAGCCCCAGCATTTT
>16|.|TRBV5-4|TRBD2|TRBJ2-3
CASHRTAGGPGDTQYF
TGTGCCAGCCACCGTACGGCGGGAGGGCCTGGAGATACGCAGTATTTT
>14|.|TRBV28|TRBD2|TRBJ2-7
CASSSTAGGYEQYF
TGTGCCAGCAGCTCCACAGCGGGAGGCTACGAGCAGTACTTC
>17|.|TRBV7-8|TRBD2|TRBJ2-7
CASSFRGGVVPTYEQYF
TGTGCCAGCAGCTTCCGGGGGGGCGTCGTACCTACCTACGAGCAGTACTTC
>18|.|TRBV5-8|TRBD1|TRBJ2-7
CASSPLPLDRGGLYEQYF
TGTGCCAGCAGCCCTCTACCGTTGGACAGGGGTGGTCTCTACGAGCAGTACTTC
>11|.|TRBV29-1|.|TRBJ1-2
CSVLGGLGYTF
TGCAGCGTTCTAGGAGGGCTCGGCTACACCTTC
>14|.|TRBV5-4|.|TRBJ1-2
CASSSGSVIYGYTF
TGTGCCAGCAGCTCGGGGTCCGTTATCTATGGCTACACCTTC
>16|.|TRBV24-1|TRBD1|TRBJ1-5
CATSDRDRGPLGPQHF
TGTGCCACCAGTGACAGGGACAGGGGCCCTCTGGGGCCCCAGCATTTT
>13|.|TRBV24-1|.|TRBJ1-2
CATSDLTGYGYTF
TGTGCCACCAGTGACCTTACAGGGTATGGCTACACCTTC
>15|.|TRBV27|.|TRBJ2-6
CASTAGGSGANVLTF
TGTGCCAGCACCGCCGGGGGATCTGGGGCCAACGTCCTGACTTTC
>17|.|TRBV7-3|TRBD2|TRBJ2-3
CASSSGLAGGRTDTQYF
TGTGCCAGCAGCTCCGGACTAGCGGGAGGGCGCACAGATACGCAGTATTTT
>15|.|TRBV19|TRBD2|TRBJ2-1
CASSPRLAANNEQFF
TGTGCCAGTAGTCCTCGACTAGCGGCCAACAATGAGCAGTTCTTC
>14|.|TRBV30|TRBD2|TRBJ2-1
CAWGGGGRDNEQFF
TGTGCCTGGGGGGGCGGCGGGAGGGACAATGAGCAGTTCTTC
>15|.|TRBV18|TRBD1|TRBJ2-7
CASSLGQQSSYEQYF
TGTGCCAGCTCACTGGGACAGCAGAGCTCCTACGAGCAGTACTTC